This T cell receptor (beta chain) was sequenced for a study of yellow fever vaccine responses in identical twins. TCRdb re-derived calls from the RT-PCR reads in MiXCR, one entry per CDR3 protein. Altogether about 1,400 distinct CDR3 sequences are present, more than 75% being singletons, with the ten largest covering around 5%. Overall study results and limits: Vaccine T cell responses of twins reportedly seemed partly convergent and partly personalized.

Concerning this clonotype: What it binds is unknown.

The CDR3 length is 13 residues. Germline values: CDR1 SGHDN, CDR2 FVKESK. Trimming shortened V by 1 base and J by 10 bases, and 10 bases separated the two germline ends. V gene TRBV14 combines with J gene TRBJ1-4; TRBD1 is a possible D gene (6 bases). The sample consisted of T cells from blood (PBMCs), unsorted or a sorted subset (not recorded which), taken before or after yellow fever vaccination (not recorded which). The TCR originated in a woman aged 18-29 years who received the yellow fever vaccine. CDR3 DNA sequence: TGTGCCAGCAGCCAAGGGGGACATGGAAAACTGTTTTTT. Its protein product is CASSQGGHGKLFF.